The rows below give T cell receptor beta chains drawn from one sample of a study of blood T cell repertoires in COVID-19. Data came from immunoSEQ multiplex PCR; TCRdb stores just in-frame clones and leaves some out. The table records 110,000 to 150,000 clones, more than 80% of them present only once. Specimen: PBMCs or T cells enriched from blood (not recorded which). The receptors derive from a man in his fifties or sixties who had recovered from COVID-19. Both conserved end residues are part of each CDR3. Each record gives: V gene, D gene, J gene, clone size, CDR3 protein, CDR3 DNA. A D gene is named only where the DNA matches it firmly. Size values are once, few and many counts, or a class for expanded clones, and some rows have none.

V gene: TRBV7-2; D gene: TRBD2; J gene: TRBJ2-5; clone size: -; CDR3 protein: CASTLRGAGGLQETQYF; CDR3 DNA: TGTGCCAGCACCCTAAGAGGGGCGGGGGGGCTTCAAGAGACCCAGTACTTC
V gene: TRBV6-5; D gene: TRBD1; J gene: TRBJ2-4; clone size: -; CDR3 protein: CASSLTGGVNIQYF; CDR3 DNA: TGTGCCAGCAGTTTGACAGGGGGCGTCAACATTCAGTACTTC
V gene: TRBV3-1/TRBV3-2; D gene: -; J gene: TRBJ2-1; clone size: -; CDR3 protein: CASSQSQVYNEQFF; CDR3 DNA: TGTGCCAGCAGCCAATCTCAGGTCTACAATGAGCAGTTCTTC
V gene: TRBV28; D gene: -; J gene: TRBJ1-4; clone size: -; CDR3 protein: CASSLVGPSGGEKLFF; CDR3 DNA: TGTGCCAGCAGTTTAGTAGGGCCTTCAGGAGGGGAAAAACTGTTTTTT
V gene: TRBV7-2; D gene: -; J gene: TRBJ2-7; clone size: -; CDR3 protein: CASSLGSGGIYEQYF; CDR3 DNA: TGTGCCAGCAGCCTTGGGTCAGGCGGGATATACGAGCAGTACTTC
V gene: TRBV5-1; D gene: -; J gene: TRBJ1-1; clone size: -; CDR3 protein: CASSLAPTFGTEAFF; CDR3 DNA: TGCGCCAGCAGCTTGGCTCCAACGTTCGGCACTGAAGCTTTCTTT
V gene: TRBV3-1/TRBV3-2; D gene: TRBD2; J gene: TRBJ2-3; clone size: -; CDR3 protein: CASSQEWTSGRTDTQYF; CDR3 DNA: TGTGCCAGCAGCCAAGAGTGGACTAGCGGACGCACAGATACGCAGTATTTT
V gene: TRBV30; D gene: -; J gene: TRBJ1-4; clone size: -; CDR3 protein: CAWSGQVQQKLFF; CDR3 DNA: TGTGCCTGGAGTGGACAGGTACAGCAAAAACTGTTTTTT
V gene: TRBV7-8; D gene: TRBD1; J gene: TRBJ2-7; clone size: -; CDR3 protein: CASSQDRGIDEQYF; CDR3 DNA: TGTGCCAGCAGCCAGGACAGGGGGATTGACGAGCAGTACTTC
V gene: TRBV5-1; D gene: -; J gene: TRBJ1-4; clone size: once; CDR3 protein: CASSLKGDGEKLFF; CDR3 DNA: TGCGCCAGCAGCTTGAAGGGGGATGGTGAAAAACTGTTTTTT
V gene: TRBV9; D gene: -; J gene: TRBJ2-1; clone size: -; CDR3 protein: CASSVISVRVHEQFF; CDR3 DNA: TGTGCCAGCAGCGTAATTAGCGTAAGGGTCCATGAGCAGTTCTTC
V gene: TRBV2; D gene: -; J gene: TRBJ1-1; clone size: -; CDR3 protein: CASSVRQVRNTEAFF; CDR3 DNA: TGTGCCAGCAGTGTTCGACAGGTAAGGAACACTGAAGCTTTCTTT
V gene: TRBV7-2; D gene: -; J gene: TRBJ1-6; clone size: -; CDR3 protein: CASSSAIGGNSPLHF; CDR3 DNA: TGTGCCAGCAGCTCCGCTATCGGAGGAAATTCACCCCTCCACTTT
V gene: TRBV7-2; D gene: TRBD1; J gene: TRBJ1-5; clone size: once; CDR3 protein: CASSLTGAGQPQHF; CDR3 DNA: TGTGCCAGCAGCCTGACAGGGGCTGGTCAGCCCCAGCATTTT
V gene: TRBV5-8; D gene: TRBD1; J gene: TRBJ1-2; clone size: once; CDR3 protein: CASSLALGDSFSYGYTF; CDR3 DNA: TGTGCCAGCAGCTTGGCCTTAGGGGACAGCTTTTCCTATGGCTACACCTTC
V gene: TRBV6-2/TRBV6-3; D gene: -; J gene: TRBJ2-5; clone size: few; CDR3 protein: CASSFYPGVGETQYF; CDR3 DNA: TGTGCCAGCAGTTTCTATCCTGGAGTAGGAGAGACCCAGTACTTC
V gene: TRBV9; D gene: TRBD1; J gene: TRBJ1-2; clone size: few; CDR3 protein: CASSAGTGPYGYTF; CDR3 DNA: TGTGCCAGCAGCGCCGGGACAGGGCCCTATGGCTACACCTTC
V gene: TRBV7-3; D gene: TRBD2; J gene: TRBJ2-1; clone size: -; CDR3 protein: CASSLSLAGGEQFF; CDR3 DNA: TGTGCCAGCAGCTTAAGTCTAGCGGGTGGGGAGCAGTTCTTC
V gene: TRBV28; D gene: -; J gene: TRBJ2-7; clone size: -; CDR3 protein: CASSLSGDWYEQYF; CDR3 DNA: TGTGCCAGCAGTTTATCAGGTGATTGGTACGAGCAGTACTTC
V gene: TRBV6-2/TRBV6-3; D gene: -; J gene: TRBJ1-5; clone size: once; CDR3 protein: CASSSRGSNQPQHF; CDR3 DNA: TGTGCCAGCAGTTCCCGGGGTTCCAATCAGCCCCAGCATTTT
V gene: TRBV5-6; D gene: -; J gene: TRBJ1-5; clone size: -; CDR3 protein: CASSLALAGHNQPQHF; CDR3 DNA: TGTGCCAGCAGCTTGGCTTTGGCAGGCCACAATCAGCCCCAGCATTTT
V gene: TRBV27; D gene: -; J gene: TRBJ1-2; clone size: few; CDR3 protein: CASSSGPGEGPYGYTF; CDR3 DNA: TGTGCCAGCAGTTCGGGGCCTGGGGAGGGGCCCTATGGCTACACCTTC
V gene: TRBV11-3; D gene: -; J gene: TRBJ2-2; clone size: -; CDR3 protein: CASSSAGAWGELFF; CDR3 DNA: TGTGCCAGCAGCTCCGCGGGGGCCTGGGGGGAGCTGTTTTTT
V gene: TRBV7-9; D gene: -; J gene: TRBJ1-1; clone size: -; CDR3 protein: CASSPAGGTEAFF; CDR3 DNA: TGTGCCAGCAGCCCTGCCGGGGGCACTGAAGCTTTCTTT
V gene: TRBV19; D gene: -; J gene: TRBJ1-4; clone size: -; CDR3 protein: CASSSQGGGIEKLFF; CDR3 DNA: TGTGCCAGTAGTTCGCAGGGCGGCGGGATTGAAAAACTGTTTTTT
V gene: TRBV6-5; D gene: -; J gene: TRBJ1-2; clone size: -; CDR3 protein: CASSYSTRVDYGYTF; CDR3 DNA: TGTGCCAGCAGTTACTCTACGCGGGTCGACTATGGCTACACCTTC
V gene: TRBV7-9; D gene: -; J gene: TRBJ1-5; clone size: -; CDR3 protein: CASSPTGTHNQPQHF; CDR3 DNA: TGTGCCAGCAGCCCGACCGGGACACATAATCAGCCCCAGCATTTT
V gene: TRBV21-1; D gene: -; J gene: TRBJ2-5; clone size: -; CDR3 protein: CASSKGTGGTETQYF; CDR3 DNA: TGTGCCAGCAGCAAAGGAACAGGGGGTACAGAGACCCAGTACTTC
V gene: TRBV6-2/TRBV6-3; D gene: TRBD1; J gene: TRBJ1-1; clone size: -; CDR3 protein: CASSYSGTGVTEAFF; CDR3 DNA: TGTGCCAGCAGTTACTCTGGGACAGGGGTCACTGAAGCTTTCTTT
V gene: TRBV11-3; D gene: -; J gene: TRBJ2-1; clone size: -; CDR3 protein: CASSLDRGPISYNEQFF; CDR3 DNA: TGTGCCAGCAGCTTAGACAGGGGTCCGATCTCCTACAATGAGCAGTTCTTC
V gene: TRBV30; D gene: TRBD1; J gene: TRBJ1-5; clone size: -; CDR3 protein: CAFDRDRNNQPQHF; CDR3 DNA: TGTGCCTTCGACCGGGACAGGAATAATCAGCCCCAGCATTTT
V gene: TRBV18; D gene: -; J gene: TRBJ1-1; clone size: -; CDR3 protein: CASSPPGAGKLEAFF; CDR3 DNA: TGTGCCAGCTCACCACCTGGGGCCGGAAAGCTTGAAGCTTTCTTT
V gene: TRBV15; D gene: -; J gene: TRBJ2-5; clone size: -; CDR3 protein: CATSREGQREETQYF; CDR3 DNA: TGTGCCACCAGCAGAGAAGGACAGCGCGAAGAGACCCAGTACTTC
V gene: TRBV7-3; D gene: -; J gene: TRBJ2-3; clone size: -; CDR3 protein: CASSLRGRSTDTQYF; CDR3 DNA: TGTGCCAGCAGCTTAAGGGGGCGGAGCACAGATACGCAGTATTTT
V gene: TRBV7-2; D gene: -; J gene: TRBJ2-5; clone size: -; CDR3 protein: CASSSPTGSAGPWETQYF; CDR3 DNA: TGTGCCAGCAGCTCTCCTACCGGTTCGGCGGGGCCCTGGGAGACCCAGTACTTC
V gene: TRBV5-1; D gene: TRBD1; J gene: TRBJ1-4; clone size: -; CDR3 protein: CASSPWTGLRDEKLFF; CDR3 DNA: TGCGCCAGCAGCCCGTGGACAGGACTCAGGGATGAAAAACTGTTTTTT
V gene: TRBV6-9; D gene: -; J gene: TRBJ1-5; clone size: -; CDR3 protein: CASSSPDQPQHF; CDR3 DNA: TGTGCCAGCAGTTCCCCCGATCAGCCCCAGCATTTT
V gene: TRBV28; D gene: -; J gene: TRBJ1-4; clone size: -; CDR3 protein: CASSSPGRATNEKLFF; CDR3 DNA: TGTGCCAGCAGTTCCCCAGGGCGAGCAACTAATGAAAAACTGTTTTTT
V gene: TRBV13; D gene: -; J gene: TRBJ2-3; clone size: -; CDR3 protein: CASTTRGLSTDTQYF; CDR3 DNA: TGTGCCAGCACAACACGGGGTTTAAGCACAGATACGCAGTATTTT
V gene: TRBV7-2; D gene: TRBD1; J gene: TRBJ1-2; clone size: -; CDR3 protein: CASSMGQGARGYTF; CDR3 DNA: TGTGCCAGCAGCATGGGACAGGGGGCACGCGGCTACACCTTC
V gene: TRBV2; D gene: TRBD1; J gene: TRBJ1-5; clone size: -; CDR3 protein: CASTGQGASQPQHF; CDR3 DNA: TGTGCCAGCACCGGACAGGGGGCGAGTCAGCCCCAGCATTTT
V gene: TRBV30; D gene: -; J gene: TRBJ2-5; clone size: -; CDR3 protein: CAWRRMIGGRETQYF; CDR3 DNA: TGTGCCTGGAGGAGAATGATCGGGGGTCGGGAGACCCAGTACTTC
V gene: TRBV2; D gene: TRBD1; J gene: TRBJ2-1; clone size: -; CDR3 protein: CASRGDRDPYNEQFF; CDR3 DNA: TGTGCCAGCAGAGGGGACAGGGACCCCTACAATGAGCAGTTCTTC
V gene: TRBV27; D gene: TRBD1; J gene: TRBJ1-3; clone size: -; CDR3 protein: CASSPHRGRGANTIYF; CDR3 DNA: TGTGCCAGCAGTCCTCACAGGGGGCGAGGGGCAAACACCATATATTTT
V gene: TRBV9; D gene: TRBD1; J gene: TRBJ2-1; clone size: -; CDR3 protein: CASSATGTAYNEQFF; CDR3 DNA: TGTGCCAGCAGCGCGACCGGGACAGCCTACAATGAGCAGTTCTTC
V gene: TRBV20-1; D gene: TRBD2; J gene: TRBJ2-1; clone size: -; CDR3 protein: CSASWVGRVVNEQFF; CDR3 DNA: TGCAGTGCTAGTTGGGTAGGGAGGGTCGTCAATGAGCAGTTCTTC
V gene: TRBV4-3; D gene: -; J gene: TRBJ2-3; clone size: -; CDR3 protein: CASSQGQGLGTQYF; CDR3 DNA: TGCGCCAGCAGCCAAGGGCAGGGCTTAGGTACGCAGTATTTT
V gene: TRBV4-1; D gene: TRBD1; J gene: TRBJ2-2; clone size: -; CDR3 protein: CASSQRNIQGAATGELFF; CDR3 DNA: TGCGCCAGCAGCCAACGGAATATACAGGGGGCGGCCACCGGGGAGCTGTTTTTT
V gene: TRBV3-1/TRBV3-2; D gene: TRBD1; J gene: TRBJ1-6; clone size: -; CDR3 protein: CASSQGGGQEPPLHF; CDR3 DNA: TGTGCCAGCAGCCAAGGAGGGGGACAGGAACCACCCCTCCACTTT
V gene: TRBV29-1; D gene: -; J gene: TRBJ2-1; clone size: -; CDR3 protein: CSVELVGGSSSYNEQFF; CDR3 DNA: TGCAGCGTTGAGTTAGTTGGGGGCTCAAGCTCCTACAATGAGCAGTTCTTC
V gene: TRBV5-1; D gene: TRBD1; J gene: TRBJ1-1; clone size: -; CDR3 protein: CASSFQGDTEAFF; CDR3 DNA: TGCGCCAGCAGCTTTCAGGGGGACACTGAAGCTTTCTTT
V gene: TRBV7-8; D gene: -; J gene: TRBJ1-1; clone size: -; CDR3 protein: CASSQTGLAEAFF; CDR3 DNA: TGTGCCAGCAGCCAAACAGGGTTGGCTGAAGCTTTCTTT
V gene: TRBV5-8; D gene: TRBD2; J gene: TRBJ2-5; clone size: -; CDR3 protein: CASSLLGGDQETQYF; CDR3 DNA: TGTGCCAGCAGCCTCCTCGGGGGGGACCAAGAGACCCAGTACTTC
V gene: TRBV6-5; D gene: TRBD1; J gene: TRBJ1-5; clone size: -; CDR3 protein: CASSPRTGGFQPQHF; CDR3 DNA: TGTGCCAGCAGTCCGCGGACAGGGGGCTTTCAGCCCCAGCATTTT
V gene: TRBV5-1; D gene: TRBD2; J gene: TRBJ2-1; clone size: -; CDR3 protein: CASSLESSGWQFF; CDR3 DNA: TGCGCCAGCAGCTTGGAGTCTAGCGGGTGGCAGTTCTTC
V gene: TRBV12-3/TRBV12-4; D gene: -; J gene: TRBJ2-5; clone size: -; CDR3 protein: CASSRQVKETQYF; CDR3 DNA: TGTGCCAGCAGTCGACAAGTAAAAGAGACCCAGTACTTC
V gene: TRBV7-8; D gene: TRBD1; J gene: TRBJ1-2; clone size: -; CDR3 protein: CASSSDRVSNYGYTF; CDR3 DNA: TGTGCCAGCAGCTCTGACAGGGTTTCTAACTATGGCTACACCTTC
V gene: TRBV24-1; D gene: TRBD1; J gene: TRBJ1-5; clone size: -; CDR3 protein: CATSERDRGENGPQHF; CDR3 DNA: TGTGCCACCAGTGAGAGGGACAGGGGTGAGAATGGGCCCCAGCATTTT
V gene: TRBV4-3; D gene: -; J gene: TRBJ2-5; clone size: -; CDR3 protein: CASSQERGAQETQYF; CDR3 DNA: TGCGCCAGCAGCCAAGAACGAGGAGCCCAGGAGACCCAGTACTTC